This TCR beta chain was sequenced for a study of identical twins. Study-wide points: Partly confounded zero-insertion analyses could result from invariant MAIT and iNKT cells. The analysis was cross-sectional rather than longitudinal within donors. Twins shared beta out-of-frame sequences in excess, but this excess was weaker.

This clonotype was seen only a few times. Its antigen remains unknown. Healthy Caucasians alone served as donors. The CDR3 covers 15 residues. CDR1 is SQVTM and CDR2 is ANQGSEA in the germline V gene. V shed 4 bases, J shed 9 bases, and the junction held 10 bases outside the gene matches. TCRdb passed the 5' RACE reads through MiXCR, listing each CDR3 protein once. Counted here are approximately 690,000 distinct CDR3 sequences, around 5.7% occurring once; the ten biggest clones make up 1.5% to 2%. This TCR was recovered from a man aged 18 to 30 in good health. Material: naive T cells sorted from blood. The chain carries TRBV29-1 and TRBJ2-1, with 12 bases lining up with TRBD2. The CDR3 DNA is TGCAGCGTTGGGGCTAGCGGGAGGGCCTCTCCTGAGCAGTTCTTC. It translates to CSVGASGRASPEQFF.